This entry lists 20 T cell receptor beta chains sequenced from one sample in a study of immune evolution from preneoplasia to lung adenocarcinoma. Using immunoSEQ multiplex PCR, the repertoire was profiled, and TCRdb retains in-frame clones only, with some absent. The repertoire includes 9,000 or so clones, almost 90% of them detected once, and 2% to 3% sits in the top ten. The sequenced sample was FFPE invasive lung adenocarcinoma tissue. Receptor source: a person aged 70 to 85 with invasive lung adenocarcinoma.

The chain joins TRBV9 to TRBJ1-1, with a tentative D call TRBD1 (5 bases). The V end lost 0 bases, the J end lost 4 bases, and 13 bases lay between the germline ends. This CDR3 contains 15 residues. Germline CDR1 SGDLS, CDR2 YYNGEE. The CDR3 DNA reads TGTGCCAGCAGCGTAGAGGGCTCGGGGGGCACTGAAGCTTTCTTT. This codes for CASSVEGSGGTEAFF.

The gene calls are TRBV6-6 and TRBJ1-2; 7 bases line up with TRBD1. The CDR3 runs 14 residues. Trimming removed 5 bases from V and 8 bases from J; junction bases left unmatched: 11. Germline V gives CDR1 MNHNY, CDR2 SVGAGI (reference sequence). CDR3 nucleotides: TGTGCCAGCAGTGGAAACTCACAGGGGCAAGGCTACACCTTC. Translation gives CASSGNSQGQGYTF.

The chain is built from TRBV5-1 and TRBJ1-5, with unresolved D. V lost 4 bases to trimming and J lost 3 bases, with 14 bases between them. The CDR3 loop spans 15 amino acids. CDR1 is SGHRS and CDR2 is YFSETQ in the germline V gene. The CDR3 loop reads CASSPRAGDNQPQHF. As DNA, the CDR3 is TGCGCCAGCAGCCCGAGGGCGGGTGACAATCAGCCCCAGCATTTT.

This chain connects TRBV4-1 to TRBJ2-7; D is uncertain. The germline V gene encodes CDR1 MGHRA and CDR2 YSYEKL. The ends were cut back, 0 bases at V and 3 bases at J, with 9 bases in the middle. The CDR3 contains 14 residues. The CDR3, as DNA: TGCGCCAGCAGCCAAGATCGCGGCTACTACGAGCAGTACTTC. As protein: CASSQDRGYYEQYF.

The genes are TRBV28 and TRBJ1-5; D is uncertain. The germline CDR1 and CDR2 sequences are MDHEN and SYDVKM. The CDR3 sequence is 16 residues long. V was clipped by 3 bases and J by 2 bases, with 14 bases between them. The CDR3: CASSFSSRGGNQPQHF. Written as DNA, the CDR3 is TGTGCCAGCAGTTTCTCTTCGCGTGGGGGCAATCAGCCCCAGCATTTT.

This chain joins TRBV11-3 and TRBJ1-1; no definite D call. Germline V gene sequence: CDR1 SGHNT, CDR2 YENEEA. Trimming stripped 0 bases from V and 10 bases from J, with 12 bases between. The CDR3 has 13 amino acids. The CDR3 DNA is TGTGCCAGCAGCTTAGATCGCCAGAGTCGAGCTTTCTTT. Protein product: CASSLDRQSRAFF.

This rearrangement joins TRBV28 to TRBJ2-7, with 8 bases matching TRBD1. Looked up from germline, CDR1 is MDHEN and CDR2 is SYDVKM. V was pared by 8 bases and J by 6 bases, with 6 bases of the junction left unmatched. CDR3 size: 12 residues. The CDR3: CASGDRRVEQYF. CDR3 DNA sequence: TGTGCCAGCGGGGACAGGAGGGTCGAGCAGTACTTC.

This clone was seen a handful of times. The V gene is TRBV28, the J gene TRBJ1-2; 9 nucleotides align to TRBD1. The CDR3 is 14 residues long. J gave up 2 bases and V 5 bases, and 3 bases lay outside the gene matches. Looked up from germline, CDR1 is MDHEN and CDR2 is SYDVKM. The CDR3 nucleotides read TGTGCCAGCAGTCAGACAGGGGGGAACTATGGCTACACCTTC. Its protein product is CASSQTGGNYGYTF.

The chain employs TRBV27 and TRBJ2-1; 14 nucleotides line up with TRBD2. The germline CDR1 and CDR2 sequences are MNHEY and SMNVEV (reference sequence). With 5 bases clipped from V and 8 bases from J, the junction kept 8 bases outside the gene matches. The CDR3 loop spans 16 amino acids. The CDR3 DNA is TGTGCCAGCAGTAAATCTGGGACTAGCGGGAGCTATGAGCAGTTCTTC. Translated, it gives CASSKSGTSGSYEQFF.

The V call is TRBV9, the J call TRBJ2-2; D gene ambiguous. The CDR3 length is 13 residues. Germline V CDR1 and CDR2: SGDLS, YYNGEE. Trimming took off 0 bases at V and 6 bases at J, with 6 bases between the two ends. Written as DNA, the CDR3 is TGTGCCAGCAGCGTAGATTTGGCCGGGGAGCTGTTTTTT. Encoded protein: CASSVDLAGELFF.

This chain links TRBV7-9 with TRBJ2-5; D is ambiguous. V was trimmed by 4 bases and J by 4 bases, leaving 13 bases between them. Germline loops: CDR1 SEHNR, CDR2 FQNEAQ (reference sequence). The CDR3 extends over 14 amino acids. CDR3 region: CASSSRALGETQYF. The CDR3 DNA sequence: TGTGCCAGCAGCTCCCGGGCCCTGGGAGAGACCCAGTACTTC.

This CDR3 is CASSFGGKGTDTQYF. For the CDR3, the DNA is TGTGCCAGCAGCTTTGGGGGAAAAGGCACAGATACGCAGTATTTT. The genes are TRBV5-6 and TRBJ2-3, with D perhaps matching TRBD1 or TRBD2 (5 bases each). This CDR3 comprises 15 residues. Trimming took 2 bases from V and 1 from J, leaving 11 bases between them. Germline V lookup: CDR1 SGHDT, CDR2 YYEEEE. The complete variable domain, with remaining parts taken from reference TRBV5-6 and TRBJ2-3, reads DAGVTQSPTHLIKTRGQQVTLRCSPKSGHDTVSWYQQALGQGPQFIFQYYEEEERQRGNFPDRFSGHQFPNYSSELNVNALLLGDSALYLCASSFGGKGTDTQYFGPGTRLTVL.

This clone showed up just once. The chain combines TRBV7-2 with TRBJ1-1; D is perhaps TRBD1 (6 bases). The CDR3 is made up of 18 amino acids. The V and J ends lost 2 bases and 6 bases respectively, with 25 bases between them. Germline V gene data show CDR1 as SGHTA and CDR2 as FQGNSA. CDR3 in DNA: TGTGCCAGCAGCTTAATGCCGGGGGGCCGGCCCGGGCGGGCTGAAGCTTTCTTT. This gives the protein CASSLMPGGRPGRAEAFF.

On this clone: The junction and the germline gene differ at one end; a read error may be behind it. The rearrangement joins TRBV7-2 to TRBJ1-2, with 12 bases matching TRBD1. Germline V gene data show CDR1 as SGHTA and CDR2 as FQGNSA. The CDR3 has 13 residues. DNA for the CDR3: TGTGCCAGCAGCCTGGGACAGGGGGCGTATGCCAGTTTC. Translation gives CASSLGQGAYASF.

This clone occurred once. The chain employs TRBV28 and TRBJ1-2, with D hard to call. Trimming removed 5 bases at V and 2 bases at J, with 3 bases between. The germline V gene has CDR1 MDHEN and CDR2 SYDVKM. The CDR3 covers 11 residues. This chain's CDR3 is CASSENYGYTF. CDR3 nucleotides: TGTGCCAGCAGTGAAAACTATGGCTACACCTTC.

V gene TRBV5-1 combines with J gene TRBJ2-1, with 9 bases lining up with TRBD1. CDR3 length equals 16 residues. V was clipped by 4 bases and J by 7 bases; unmatched bases: 12. Germline V CDR1 and CDR2: SGHRS, YFSETQ. The DNA for the CDR3 is TGCGCCAGCAGCCTGGCTCGGGGACAGGGTTATAATGAGCAGTTCTTC. Translating it yields CASSLARGQGYNEQFF.

This sequence joins TRBV4-2 and TRBJ1-2; weak D call: TRBD1 (5 bases). V lost 4 bases and J lost 2, with 11 bases in between. CDR3 length equals 14 residues. Germline V CDR1 and CDR2: LGHNA, YNFKEQ. This CDR3 reads CASSPPQGNYGYTF. The CDR3 DNA reads TGTGCCAGCAGCCCCCCTCAGGGAAACTATGGCTACACCTTC.

This clone has just one count. This chain uses TRBV30 with TRBJ1-2, with 9 bases lining up with TRBD1. From germline, CDR1 is GTSNPN and CDR2 SVGIG (reference sequence). V lost 3 bases, J lost 2 bases, and 10 bases stayed unmatched. CDR3 size: 16 residues. CDR3 bases: TGTGCCTGGAGCACTCCCTCCGGGACAGGGAACTATGGCTACACCTTC. Encoded protein: CAWSTPSGTGNYGYTF.

This rearrangement joins TRBV11-2 to TRBJ2-5, with 8 positions matching TRBD1. The V gene end was trimmed by 5 bases and the J gene end by 0 bases; junction bases not matched to a gene: 8. The CDR3 contains 16 residues. Per germline, CDR1 SGHAT and CDR2 FQNNGV. CDR3 protein: CASSPGQGPYQETQYF. The CDR3 coding sequence is TGTGCCAGCAGCCCAGGACAGGGACCCTACCAAGAGACCCAGTACTTC. The full variable domain, its missing parts supplied by reference TRBV11-2 and TRBJ2-5, is EAGVAQSPRYKIIEKRQSVAFWCNPISGHATLYWYQQILGQGPKLLIQFQNNGVVDDSQLPKDRFSAERLKGVDSTLKIQPAKLEDSAVYLCASSPGQGPYQETQYFGPGTRLLVL.

The chain combines TRBV28 with TRBJ1-1; possibly TRBD1 for D (6 bases). There are 14 residues in the CDR3. Germline V gene data show CDR1 as MDHEN and CDR2 as SYDVKM. V shed 4 bases and J shed 4 bases, with 13 bases lying between them. The CDR3 region has the DNA TGTGCCAGCAGTTGGGGGCGGACAGTCACTGAAGCTTTCTTT. Translated: CASSWGRTVTEAFF.